These 10 T cell receptor beta chains originate from one sample sequenced in a study of identical twins. Using its own MiXCR run on the 5' RACE reads, TCRdb lists one record per CDR3 protein. The sample lists some 730,000 distinct CDR3 sequences, roughly 18% seen once, with around 13% in the top ten. The same sample was also studied in work on T cells expressing NK-cell markers.

Sequenced material: PBMCs. The receptors come from a woman aged 18 to 35 in good health.

This clonotype was picked up a small number of times. The chain uses TRBV2 and TRBJ2-1; D is perhaps TRBD1 or TRBD2 (7 bases each). V shed 2 bases and J shed 6 bases, with 11 bases lying between them. The CDR3 consists of 14 residues. CDR1 and CDR2 from the germline V gene are SNHLY and FYNNEI. This chain's CDR3 is CASSEQGGGNEQFF. CDR3 sequence (DNA): TGTGCCAGCAGTGAACAGGGGGGGGGCAATGAGCAGTTCTTC.

There are a few counts of this clonotype. The chain recombines TRBV2 with TRBJ2-6; D may match TRBD1 or TRBD2 (5 bases each). Trimming pared 11 bases from V and 0 bases from J, leaving 14 bases between. Germline assignment: CDR1 SNHLY and CDR2 FYNNEI. CDR3 length: 15 amino acids. The CDR3 region has the DNA TGTGCCTTGGGGACCGCTAACTCTGGGGCCAACGTCCTGACTTTC. This gives the protein CALGTANSGANVLTF.

This clonotype was counted at least ten times. The V gene is TRBV5-1, the J gene TRBJ2-5; D is perhaps TRBD1 (6 bases). CDR1 is SGHRS, CDR2 YFSETQ, per germline. Trimming shortened V by 2 bases and J by 2 bases, and 16 bases separated the two germline ends. The CDR3 extends over 16 amino acids. Written as DNA, the CDR3 is TGCGCCAGCAGCTTTCCCCCGACAGGAGAGCAAGAGACCCAGTACTTC. It is translated as CASSFPPTGEQETQYF.

The chain carries TRBV9 and TRBJ2-5; TRBD2 matches at 7 bases. From germline, CDR1 is SGDLS and CDR2 YYNGEE. The CDR3 length is 16 residues. Unmatched junction bases numbered 13, after V lost 4 bases and J lost 4 bases. CDR3 loop: CASSPLTSSGGETQYF. Here the CDR3 DNA reads TGTGCCAGCAGCCCTCTCACTAGTTCGGGGGGAGAGACCCAGTACTTC.

This sequence joins TRBV4-1 and TRBJ2-1; D gene ambiguous. This CDR3 is 18 amino acids long. The ends were cut back, 1 base at V and 0 bases at J, with 16 bases in the middle. CDR1 is MGHRA and CDR2 is YSYEKL in the germline V gene. The CDR3 nucleotides read TGCGCCAGCAGCCAAGGCGTTTGGTTACAGAGCTCCTACAATGAGCAGTTCTTC. Translating gives CASSQGVWLQSSYNEQFF.

The chain combines TRBV20-1 with TRBJ2-3; a weak D match, TRBD2 (6 bases). The ends were cut back, 0 bases at V and 5 bases at J, with 15 bases in the middle. This CDR3 spans 15 amino acids. Looked up from germline, CDR1 is DFQATT and CDR2 is SNEGSKA (reference sequence). CDR3 protein: CSAREPRGSGDTQYF. The CDR3 coding sequence is TGCAGTGCTAGAGAGCCGAGAGGTAGCGGAGATACGCAGTATTTT.

This clonotype was counted many times. The genes are TRBV20-1 and TRBJ2-3; possible D gene TRBD1, 6 bases. The CDR3 covers 14 residues. V was cut by 4 bases and J by 5 bases, with 16 bases left in between. The germline V gene has CDR1 DFQATT and CDR2 SNEGSKA (reference sequence). The CDR3 loop is CSAIQGGRQDTQYF. In nucleotides, the CDR3 is TGCAGTGCTATACAGGGTGGAAGGCAAGATACGCAGTATTTT.

The V call is TRBV2, the J call TRBJ2-6, with D possibly matching TRBD1 (5 bases). Per the germline V gene, CDR1 is SNHLY and CDR2 is FYNNEI. Trimming took off 3 bases at V and 2 bases at J, with 11 bases between the two ends. This CDR3 contains 16 residues. CDR3 region: CASSDGRGAGANVLTF. CDR3 nucleotides: TGTGCCAGCAGTGATGGAAGGGGCGCTGGGGCCAACGTCCTGACTTTC.

The gene calls are TRBV10-3 and TRBJ2-7, with D perhaps TRBD2 (6 bases). Germline V gene sequence: CDR1 ENHRY, CDR2 SYGVKD. This CDR3 region has 13 residues. Trimming pared 5 bases from V and 2 bases from J, leaving 10 bases between. The CDR3 DNA follows: TGTGCCATCAGTCCCGGGACTCCCTACGAGCAGTACTTC. Protein: CAISPGTPYEQYF.

This clonotype has just a few counts. The chain carries TRBV10-3 and TRBJ1-2; D gene ambiguous. The length of the CDR3 is 14 residues. Germline CDR1 reads ENHRY; CDR2 reads SYGVKD. The V end was cut by 0 bases, the J end by 7 bases, with 12 bases between. CDR3 coding DNA: TGTGCCATCAGTGAGTCGGAAAGGGTCAGTGGCTACACCTTC. Translation gives CAISESERVSGYTF.